This entry describes one T cell receptor (beta chain). What it binds is not known. These data come from a study of CD8 T cells in Susac syndrome. Whole-study findings and limits: A relatively small number of individuals underwent TCR sequencing and HLA analysis.

Random hexamers were used to reverse transcribe roughly 0.45 to 1 ug of RNA. Across 54 Vbeta and 13 Jbeta, TCR beta CDR3 was amplified with immunoSEQ multiplex PCR. TCRdb re-called the immunoSEQ multiplex PCR reads with MiXCR, one entry per CDR3 protein. The table records 150,000 or so distinct CDR3 sequences, about 91% of them present only once. V lost 3 bases to trimming and J lost 4 bases; unmatched junction nucleotides: 1. CDR1 and CDR2 (germline): MGHDK, SYGVNS. The CDR3 runs to 13 residues. The gene calls are TRBV25-1 and TRBJ1-2, with 8 bases fitting TRBD1. Sequenced input: CD4+ T cells from PBMCs. The source of this sequence is a human donor in good health. The CDR3 reads CASSETGAYGYTF. The CDR3 nucleotides are TGTGCCAGCAGTGAGACAGGGGCCTATGGCTACACCTTC.